A selection of T cell receptor beta chains follows, all from one sample in a study of blood T cell repertoires in COVID-19. Libraries were prepared by immunoSEQ multiplex PCR; TCRdb keeps only in-frame clonotypes and omits some of them. The table shows fewer than 250,000 clones, with around 83% occurring only once. Sequences were obtained from peripheral blood. The source of these receptors is a woman aged 50 to 65 with acute or convalescent COVID-19. Each CDR3 is given with its conserved first and last residue. A D gene is named only where the DNA matches it firmly. Not every row has a clone size; where given, it reads once, few, many or a size class.

clone size | J gene | V gene | D gene | CDR3 protein | CDR3 DNA
NA | TRBJ2-1 | TRBV7-2 | TRBD2 | CASSSSSSGRAYNEQFF | TGTGCCAGCAGCTCCAGCTCTAGCGGGAGGGCCTACAATGAGCAGTTCTTC
NA | TRBJ1-3 | TRBV20-1 | NA | CSASFGNTIYF | TGCAGTGCTAGCTTCGGAAACACCATATATTTT
NA | TRBJ1-2 | TRBV7-6 | TRBD1 | CASSLAGPQGGGYTF | TGTGCCAGCAGCTTAGCGGGTCCCCAGGGGGGTGGCTACACCTTC
NA | TRBJ2-2 | TRBV5-1 | NA | CASSDSGDTGELFF | TGCGCCAGCAGCGACAGTGGGGACACCGGGGAGCTGTTTTTT
NA | TRBJ2-7 | TRBV5-3 | TRBD2 | CARSLSRWEGSTYEQYF | TGTGCCAGAAGCTTGTCTCGCTGGGAGGGCTCAACCTACGAGCAGTACTTC
NA | TRBJ2-1 | TRBV30 | NA | CAWSRATYNEQFF | TGTGCCTGGAGCAGAGCGACCTACAATGAGCAGTTCTTC
NA | TRBJ2-6 | TRBV27 | TRBD1 | CASRTDRARSGANVLTF | TGTGCCAGCAGAACTGACAGGGCCCGATCTGGGGCCAACGTCCTGACTTTC
NA | TRBJ2-2 | TRBV18 | NA | CASSPRGDTGELFF | TGTGCCAGCTCACCCAGGGGGGACACCGGGGAGCTGTTTTTT
NA | TRBJ1-5 | TRBV7-2 | TRBD1 | CASSFDRAQGQPQHF | TGTGCCAGCAGCTTTGACAGGGCCCAAGGTCAGCCCCAGCATTTT
NA | TRBJ2-5 | TRBV5-1 | TRBD1 | CASRYTGAPQETQYF | TGCGCCAGCAGGTACACAGGGGCACCTCAAGAGACCCAGTACTTC
NA | TRBJ1-1 | TRBV6-1 | NA | CASSSGRLNTEAFF | TGTGCCAGCAGCAGCGGACGGTTGAACACTGAAGCTTTCTTT
NA | TRBJ2-1 | TRBV2 | TRBD2 | CASRRASGSNEQFF | TGTGCCAGCAGGAGGGCTAGCGGATCCAATGAGCAGTTCTTC
NA | TRBJ1-1 | TRBV27 | NA | CASSLFRNTEAFF | TGTGCCAGCAGTTTATTCAGGAACACTGAAGCTTTCTTT
NA | TRBJ1-4 | TRBV2 | NA | CASSNNLNEKLFF | TGTGCCAGCAGTAACAACCTGAATGAAAAACTGTTTTTT
many | TRBJ2-1 | TRBV1 | NA | CTSSHTSQDNEQFF | TGCACCAGCAGCCATACCTCCCAGGATAATGAGCAGTTCTTC